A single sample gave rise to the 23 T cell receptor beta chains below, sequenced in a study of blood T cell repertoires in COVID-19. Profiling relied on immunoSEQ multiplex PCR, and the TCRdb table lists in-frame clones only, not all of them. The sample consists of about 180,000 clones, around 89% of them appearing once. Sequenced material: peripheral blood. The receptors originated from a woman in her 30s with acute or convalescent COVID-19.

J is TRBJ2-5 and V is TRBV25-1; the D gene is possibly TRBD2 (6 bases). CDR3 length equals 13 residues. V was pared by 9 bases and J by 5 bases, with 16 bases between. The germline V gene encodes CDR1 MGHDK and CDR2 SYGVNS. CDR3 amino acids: CASERAATETQYF. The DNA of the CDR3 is TGTGCCAGTGAGCGGGCAGCAACTGAGACCCAGTACTTC.

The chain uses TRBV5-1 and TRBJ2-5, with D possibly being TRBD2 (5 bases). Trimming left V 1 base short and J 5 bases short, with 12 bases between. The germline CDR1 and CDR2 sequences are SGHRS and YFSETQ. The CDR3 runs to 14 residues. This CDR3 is CASSLIGADETQYF. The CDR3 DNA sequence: TGCGCCAGCAGCTTGATCGGAGCGGATGAGACCCAGTACTTC.

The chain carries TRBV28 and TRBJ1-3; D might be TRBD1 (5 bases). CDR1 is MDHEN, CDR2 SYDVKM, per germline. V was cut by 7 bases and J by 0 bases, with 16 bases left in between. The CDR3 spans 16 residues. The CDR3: CASKAGGATSGNTIYF. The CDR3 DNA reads TGTGCCAGCAAAGCGGGTGGGGCAACCTCTGGAAACACCATATATTTT. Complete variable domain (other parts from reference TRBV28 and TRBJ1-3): DVKVTQSSRYLVKRTGEKVFLECVQDMDHENMFWYRQDPGLGLRLIYFSYDVKMKEKGDIPEGYSVSREKKERFSLILESASTNQTSMYLCASKAGGATSGNTIYFGEGSWLTVV.

CDR3 coding DNA: TGTGCCAGCAGCAAAACAGGCGACCACACTGAGCAGTTCTTC. Translating it yields CASSKTGDHTEQFF. The chain couples TRBV11-3 to TRBJ2-1, with D possibly TRBD1 on 5 matching bases. Germline loops: CDR1 SGHNT, CDR2 YENEEA. The CDR3 consists of 14 residues. The germline V and J ends were trimmed by 5 bases and 9 bases, with 17 bases remaining between them.

The CDR3 bases are TGTGCCAGCAGTCCGGCAGGGGGCACTGAAGCTTTCTTT. Translating it yields CASSPAGGTEAFF. J is TRBJ1-1 and V is TRBV28; 7 bases align to TRBD1. CDR3 size: 13 residues. The germline V gene has CDR1 MDHEN and CDR2 SYDVKM. The junction had 4 bases not matched to a gene; V was cut back by 5 bases and J by 4 bases.

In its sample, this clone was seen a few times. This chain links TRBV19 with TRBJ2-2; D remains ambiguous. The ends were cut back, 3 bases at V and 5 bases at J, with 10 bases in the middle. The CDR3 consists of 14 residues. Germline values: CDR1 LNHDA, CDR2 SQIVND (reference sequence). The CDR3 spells CASSINSETGELFF. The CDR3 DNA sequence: TGTGCCAGTAGTATTAACTCCGAGACCGGGGAGCTGTTTTTT.

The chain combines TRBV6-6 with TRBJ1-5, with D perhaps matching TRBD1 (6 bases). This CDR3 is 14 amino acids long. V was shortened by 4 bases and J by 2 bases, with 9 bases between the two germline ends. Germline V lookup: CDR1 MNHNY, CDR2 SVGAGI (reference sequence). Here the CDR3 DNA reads TGTGCCAGCAGTTCCTCAGGGGGCAATCAGCCCCAGCATTTT. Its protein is CASSSSGGNQPQHF.

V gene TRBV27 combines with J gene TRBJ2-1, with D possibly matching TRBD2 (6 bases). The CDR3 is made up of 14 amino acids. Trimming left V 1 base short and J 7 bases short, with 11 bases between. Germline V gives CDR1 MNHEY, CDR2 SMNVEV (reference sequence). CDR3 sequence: CASSLWRGLNEQFF. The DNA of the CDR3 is TGTGCCAGCAGTTTATGGAGGGGTCTGAATGAGCAGTTCTTC.

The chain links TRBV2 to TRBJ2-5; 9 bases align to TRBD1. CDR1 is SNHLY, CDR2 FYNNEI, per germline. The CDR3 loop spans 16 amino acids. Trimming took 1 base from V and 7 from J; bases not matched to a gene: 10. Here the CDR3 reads CASSEEGQGSSGTQYF. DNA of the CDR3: TGTGCCAGCAGTGAAGAGGGACAGGGATCGTCCGGGACCCAGTACTTC. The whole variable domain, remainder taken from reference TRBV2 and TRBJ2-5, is EPEVTQTPSHQVTQMGQEVILRCVPISNHLYFYWYRQILGQKVEFLVSFYNNEISEKSEIFDDQFSVERPDGSNFTLKIRSTKLEDSAMYFCASSEEGQGSSGTQYFGPGTRLLVL.

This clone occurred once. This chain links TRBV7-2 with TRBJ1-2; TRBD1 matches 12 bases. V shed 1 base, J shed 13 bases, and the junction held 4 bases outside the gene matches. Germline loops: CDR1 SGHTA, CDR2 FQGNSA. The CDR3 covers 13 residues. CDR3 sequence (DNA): TGTGCCAGCAGCTTAGTTAGGGACAGGGGGCTCACCTTC. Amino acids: CASSLVRDRGLTF.

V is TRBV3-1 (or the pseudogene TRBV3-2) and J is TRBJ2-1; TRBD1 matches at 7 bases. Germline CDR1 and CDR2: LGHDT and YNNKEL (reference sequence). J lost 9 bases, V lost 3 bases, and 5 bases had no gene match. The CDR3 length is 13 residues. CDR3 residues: CASSHRSGGEQFF. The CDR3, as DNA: TGTGCCAGCAGCCATCGCTCAGGGGGTGAGCAGTTCTTC.

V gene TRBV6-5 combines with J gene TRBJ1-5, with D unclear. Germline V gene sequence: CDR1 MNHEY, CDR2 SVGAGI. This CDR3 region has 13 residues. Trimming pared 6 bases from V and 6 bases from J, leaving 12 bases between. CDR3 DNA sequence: TGTGCCAGCAGACGGGATTCGAGTCAGCCCCAGCATTTT. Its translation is CASRRDSSQPQHF.

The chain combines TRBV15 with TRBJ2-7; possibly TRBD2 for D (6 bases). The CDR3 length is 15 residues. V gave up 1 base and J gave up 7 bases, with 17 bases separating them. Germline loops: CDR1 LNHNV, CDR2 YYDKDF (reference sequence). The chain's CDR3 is CATSRAGGGGWEQYF. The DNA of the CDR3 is TGTGCCACCAGCAGAGCCGGGGGAGGAGGTTGGGAGCAGTACTTC.

The CDR3 DNA reads as TGCGCCAGCAGGCCGACAGGGGAGGCGGAGACCCAGTACTTC. It is translated as CASRPTGEAETQYF. The chain joins TRBV5-1 to TRBJ2-5; 8 nucleotides line up with TRBD1. V lost 5 bases to trimming and J lost 5 bases; unmatched junction nucleotides: 8. Germline CDR1 is SGHRS and CDR2 is YFSETQ. The CDR3 has 14 residues.

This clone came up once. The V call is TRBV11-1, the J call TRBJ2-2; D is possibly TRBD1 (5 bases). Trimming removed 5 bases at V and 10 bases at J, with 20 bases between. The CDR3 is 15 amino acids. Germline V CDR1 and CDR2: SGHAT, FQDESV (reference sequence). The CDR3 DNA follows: TGTGCCAGCAGCACAGAGAATAGGGGTAACCCGGAGCTGTTTTTT. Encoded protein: CASSTENRGNPELFF. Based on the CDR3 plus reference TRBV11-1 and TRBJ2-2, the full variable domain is EAEVAQSPRYKITEKSQAVAFWCDPISGHATLYWYRQILGQGPELLVQFQDESVVDDSQLPKDRFSAERLKGVDSTLKIQPAELGDSAMYLCASSTENRGNPELFFGEGSRLTVL.

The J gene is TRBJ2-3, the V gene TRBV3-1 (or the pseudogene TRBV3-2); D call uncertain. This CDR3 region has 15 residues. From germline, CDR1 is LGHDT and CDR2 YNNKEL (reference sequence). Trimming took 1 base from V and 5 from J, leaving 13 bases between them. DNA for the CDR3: TGTGCCAGCAGCCAAGGAATGCGAACTAAAGATACGCAGTATTTT. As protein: CASSQGMRTKDTQYF.

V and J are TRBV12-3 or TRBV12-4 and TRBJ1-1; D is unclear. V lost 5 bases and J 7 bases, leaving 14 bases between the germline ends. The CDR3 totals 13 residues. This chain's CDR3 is CASSPFMGSEAFF. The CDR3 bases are TGTGCCAGCAGTCCGTTTATGGGGAGTGAAGCTTTCTTT.

The CDR3 sequence is CASSFQRNQPQHF. In nucleotides, the CDR3 is TGTGCCAGCAGCTTCCAGCGTAATCAGCCCCAGCATTTT. The chain is built from TRBV11-2 and TRBJ1-5; D is unresolved. V lost 3 bases and J 4 bases, leaving 7 bases between the germline ends. In germline, CDR1 is SGHAT, CDR2 FQNNGV. This CDR3 contains 13 residues. The whole variable domain, filled in from reference TRBV11-2 and TRBJ1-5, reads EAGVAQSPRYKIIEKRQSVAFWCNPISGHATLYWYQQILGQGPKLLIQFQNNGVVDDSQLPKDRFSAERLKGVDSTLKIQPAKLEDSAVYLCASSFQRNQPQHFGDGTRLSIL.

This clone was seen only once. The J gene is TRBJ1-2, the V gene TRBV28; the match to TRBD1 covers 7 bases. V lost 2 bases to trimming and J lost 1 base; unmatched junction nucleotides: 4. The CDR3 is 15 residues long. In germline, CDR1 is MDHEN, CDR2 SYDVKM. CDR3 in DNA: TGTGCCAGCAGTTTAGCCGGACAGGTTAACTATGGCTACACCTTC. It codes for CASSLAGQVNYGYTF.

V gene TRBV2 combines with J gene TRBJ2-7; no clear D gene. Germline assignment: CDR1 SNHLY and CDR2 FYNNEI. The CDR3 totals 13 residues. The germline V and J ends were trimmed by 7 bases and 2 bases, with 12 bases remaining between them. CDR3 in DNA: TGTGCCAGCATGAGTCGGAGAACCTACGAGCAGTACTTC. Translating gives CASMSRRTYEQYF.

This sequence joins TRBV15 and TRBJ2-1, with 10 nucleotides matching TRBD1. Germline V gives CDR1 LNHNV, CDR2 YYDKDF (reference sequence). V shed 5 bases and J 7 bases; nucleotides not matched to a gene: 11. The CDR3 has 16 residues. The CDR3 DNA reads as TGTGCCACCAGCGGCCACCGACAGGGGGCGCAGAATGAGCAGTTCTTC. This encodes CATSGHRQGAQNEQFF.

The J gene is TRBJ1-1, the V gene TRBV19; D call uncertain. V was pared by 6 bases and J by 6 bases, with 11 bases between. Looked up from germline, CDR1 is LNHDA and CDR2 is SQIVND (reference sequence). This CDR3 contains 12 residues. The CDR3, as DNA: TGTGCCAGTAGGATCGGGAATTCTGAAGCTTTCTTT. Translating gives CASRIGNSEAFF. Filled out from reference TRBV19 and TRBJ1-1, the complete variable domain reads DGGITQSPKYLFRKEGQNVTLSCEQNLNHDAMYWYRQDPGQGLRLIYYSQIVNDFQKGDIAEGYSVSREKKESFPLTVTSAQKNPTAFYLCASRIGNSEAFFGQGTRLTVV.

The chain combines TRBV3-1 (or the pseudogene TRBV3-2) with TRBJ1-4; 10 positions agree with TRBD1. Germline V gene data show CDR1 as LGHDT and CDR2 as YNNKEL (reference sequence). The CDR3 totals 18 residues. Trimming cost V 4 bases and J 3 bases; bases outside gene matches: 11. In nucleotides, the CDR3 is TGTGCCAGCAGCCCCCGGGACAGGGGCCAACTCGCTAATGAAAAACTGTTTTTT. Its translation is CASSPRDRGQLANEKLFF.